These 7 T cell receptor beta chains share one sample of origin, sequenced in a study of CD8 T cells in ankylosing spondylitis. Using its own MiXCR run on the 5' RACE reads, TCRdb lists one record per CDR3 protein. The sample consists of 35,000 or so distinct CDR3 sequences, about 6.3% of them appearing once. What was sequenced was blood, either unsorted or a sorted T cell fraction (not recorded which). The receptors here all came from a male donor with ankylosing spondylitis or in good health (not recorded which).

This clonotype was recorded at least ten times. The J gene is TRBJ2-1, the V gene TRBV5-6, with D hard to call. The germline V and J ends were trimmed by 2 bases and 6 bases, with 9 bases remaining between them. The length of the CDR3 is 13 residues. The V gene's germline CDR1 is SGHDT and CDR2 YYEEEE. The CDR3 DNA sequence: TGTGCCAGCAGCTTCGGACGTCTCAATGAGCAGTTCTTC. It is translated as CASSFGRLNEQFF. Based on the CDR3 plus reference TRBV5-6 and TRBJ2-1, the full variable domain is DAGVTQSPTHLIKTRGQQVTLRCSPKSGHDTVSWYQQALGQGPQFIFQYYEEEERQRGNFPDRFSGHQFPNYSSELNVNALLLGDSALYLCASSFGRLNEQFFGPGTRLTVL.

This clonotype has ten or more counts. The V gene is TRBV5-5, the J gene TRBJ2-1; 12 nucleotides match TRBD2. The V gene's germline CDR1 is SGHKS and CDR2 YYEKEE (reference sequence). The V gene end was trimmed by 5 bases and the J gene end by 9 bases; junction bases not matched to a gene: 6. The CDR3 length is 14 residues. The CDR3 sequence is CASSRLAGEGEQFF. DNA of the CDR3: TGTGCCAGCAGTAGACTAGCGGGGGAGGGTGAGCAGTTCTTC.

This clonotype was seen a handful of times. The rearrangement uses TRBV2 and TRBJ2-3, with 9 positions matching TRBD1. CDR1 and CDR2 from the germline V gene are SNHLY and FYNNEI. The CDR3 spans 19 residues. J was trimmed by 0 bases and V by 11 bases; bases with no gene match: 21. The CDR3 region has the DNA TGTGCCTTCTGTTTCCGGGACAGGGTCCTTTTCACTAGCACAGATACGCAGTATTTT. It is translated as CAFCFRDRVLFTSTDTQYF.

This clonotype was detected ten times or more. The V and J genes are TRBV18 and TRBJ2-5; D is undetermined. Germline loops: CDR1 KGHSH, CDR2 LQKENI. Trimming stripped 4 bases from V and 3 bases from J, with 3 bases between. The CDR3 length is 11 residues. The DNA for the CDR3 is TGTGCCAGCTCACATAAAGAGACCCAGTACTTC. Translation: CASSHKETQYF.

In its sample, this clonotype was seen a few times. The chain recombines TRBV18 with TRBJ2-2, with a tentative D call TRBD2 (5 bases). The V and J ends lost 2 bases and 6 bases respectively, with 16 bases between them. This CDR3 contains 16 residues. Germline CDR1 reads KGHSH; CDR2 reads LQKENI. The CDR3 region is CASSPVNTPRAGELFF. CDR3 DNA sequence: TGTGCCAGCTCACCAGTGAACACCCCGCGGGCCGGGGAGCTGTTTTTT.

As regards this clonotype: A much larger clone lies one base from this, so it may be a read error. The rearrangement uses TRBV25-1 and TRBJ2-2; D gene unclear. Germline V gives CDR1 MGHDK, CDR2 SYGVNS. The CDR3 length is 14 residues. CDR3 loop: CTSSESVKTGELFF. The CDR3 region has the DNA TGTACCAGCAGTGAAAGCGTAAAAACCGGGGAGCTGTTTTTT.

This clonotype is categorized as medium-sized. The rearrangement uses TRBV20-1 and TRBJ2-3, with D hard to call. V lost 6 bases and J lost 2, with 12 bases in between. CDR1 and CDR2 from the germline V gene are DFQATT and SNEGSKA (reference sequence). CDR3 size: 13 residues. The CDR3 loop is CSATMGYTDTQYF. DNA for the CDR3: TGCAGTGCCACGATGGGGTACACAGATACGCAGTATTTT.